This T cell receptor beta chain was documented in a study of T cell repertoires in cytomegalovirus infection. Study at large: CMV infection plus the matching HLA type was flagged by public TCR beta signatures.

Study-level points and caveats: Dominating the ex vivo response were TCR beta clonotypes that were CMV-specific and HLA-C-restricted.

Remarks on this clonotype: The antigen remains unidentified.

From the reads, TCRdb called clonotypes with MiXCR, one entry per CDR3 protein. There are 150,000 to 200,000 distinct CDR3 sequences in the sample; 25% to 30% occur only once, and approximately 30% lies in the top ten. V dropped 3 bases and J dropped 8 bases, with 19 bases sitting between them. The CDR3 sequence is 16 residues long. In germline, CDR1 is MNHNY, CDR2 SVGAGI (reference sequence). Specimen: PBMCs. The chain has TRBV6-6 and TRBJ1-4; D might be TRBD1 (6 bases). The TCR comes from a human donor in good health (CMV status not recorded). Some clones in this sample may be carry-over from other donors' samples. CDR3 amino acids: CASSYQSGGAGEKLFF. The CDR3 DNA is TGTGCCAGCAGTTATCAATCGGGGGGGGCAGGCGAAAAACTGTTTTTT.